The source of this T cell receptor beta chain is a study of CD8 T cells in ankylosing spondylitis. V lost 3 bases, J lost 7 bases, and 6 bases stayed unmatched. This CDR3 is 14 amino acids long. Germline CDR1 reads LGHNA; CDR2 reads YSLEER. Study-wide results and limits: Disease-linked clones were reportedly significantly enriched in matched ankylosing spondylitis synovial fluid. Roughly 8 highly homologous variants formed a TCR beta motif that appeared characteristic of ankylosing spondylitis blood.

TCRdb used MiXCR to reprocess the 5' RACE reads, holding one entry per CDR3 protein. The sample holds 700,000 to 1,000,000 distinct CDR3 sequences, approximately 12% seen once. This clonotype occurred a few times. The target antigen is unknown. This receptor was taken from a male donor with ankylosing spondylitis. Sequenced: blood, either unsorted or a sorted T cell fraction (not recorded which). V gene TRBV4-3 combines with J gene TRBJ2-1, with 7 nucleotides matching TRBD2. In DNA, the CDR3 is TGCGCCAGCAGCCACTCGGGGGGAGATAATGAGCAGTTCTTC. Translating gives CASSHSGGDNEQFF.